Presented here are 8 T cell receptor beta chains from one specimen sequenced in a study of T cells in Graves' hyperthyroidism and ophthalmopathy. TCR beta CDR3 region amplification was performed from RNA transcripts. HTBI primers drove first-round RT-PCR of the TCR CDR3. TCRdb recomputed calls from the multiplex PCR reads with MiXCR, one row per CDR3 protein. The repertoire holds almost 350,000 distinct CDR3 sequences, with 18% as singletons. The sample consisted of blood. These TCRs come from a woman aged 40 to 49 with Graves' ophthalmopathy.

The sample holds a few counts of this clonotype. The chain recombines TRBV5-1 with TRBJ2-7, with D tentatively TRBD1 (5 bases). V dropped 0 bases and J dropped 3 bases, with 13 bases sitting between them. The CDR3 contains 15 residues. Germline V gene data show CDR1 as SGHRS and CDR2 as YFSETQ. The CDR3 sequence is CASSLEGATLYEQYF. CDR3 nucleotides: TGCGCCAGCAGCTTGGAAGGGGCCACCCTCTACGAGCAGTACTTC.

Ten or more counts support this clonotype. The rearrangement links TRBV12-3 or TRBV12-4 to TRBJ1-5; perhaps TRBD1 as D (6 bases). The CDR3 has 16 residues. Trimming pared 3 bases from V and 1 base from J, leaving 13 bases between. The CDR3 nucleotides read TGTGCCAGCAGTTTTGGGGGGGGCGGGAGCAATCAGCCCCAGCATTTT. Translated, it gives CASSFGGGGSNQPQHF.

This clonotype was detected ten times or more. The chain joins TRBV20-1 to TRBJ2-7; possibly TRBD2 for D (5 bases). The germline V gene encodes CDR1 DFQATT and CDR2 SNEGSKA (reference sequence). This CDR3 spans 16 amino acids. Deletions cut 0 bases from V and 2 bases from J, with 17 bases between. The CDR3 DNA sequence: TGCAGTGCTAGAGATGAAAGGGAGCTGATGACCTACGAGCAGTACTTC. Translating gives CSARDERELMTYEQYF.

In its sample, this clonotype was seen many times. This chain links TRBV28 with TRBJ2-5; 9 nucleotides line up with TRBD1. Germline V gives CDR1 MDHEN, CDR2 SYDVKM. The CDR3 sequence is 15 residues long. V was pared by 8 bases and J by 1 base, with 8 bases of the junction left unmatched. The CDR3 reads CASGQGRTTQETQYF. The CDR3 DNA follows: TGTGCCAGCGGACAGGGGCGGACTACCCAAGAGACCCAGTACTTC.

There are a few counts of this clonotype. The chain couples TRBV19 to TRBJ1-1, with a possible D match to TRBD1 (5 bases). CDR1 and CDR2 (germline): LNHDA, SQIVND (reference sequence). The CDR3 runs to 15 residues. The germline V and J ends were trimmed by 7 bases and 5 bases, with 20 bases remaining between them. CDR3 bases: TGTGCCAGTACGACGTCCGGGGCAGGGCAAACTGAAGCTTTCTTT. Amino acids: CASTTSGAGQTEAFF.

This clonotype has ten or more counts. The chain has TRBV20-1 and TRBJ2-7; 7 bases line up with TRBD1. Germline CDR1 DFQATT, CDR2 SNEGSKA (reference sequence). V was clipped by 8 bases and J by 2 bases; unmatched bases: 6. This CDR3 has 12 residues. The CDR3 bases are TGCAGTACTCATGGACAGGCCTACGAGCAGTACTTC. It translates to CSTHGQAYEQYF.

V and J are TRBV5-1 and TRBJ1-1; D may be TRBD1 (6 bases). CDR3 length: 13 amino acids. Germline values: CDR1 SGHRS, CDR2 YFSETQ. Trimming shortened V by 5 bases and J by 7 bases, and 15 bases separated the two germline ends. The CDR3 DNA follows: TGCGCCAGCAGGTCGGGGGAGGGGGATGAAGCTTTCTTT. Protein product: CASRSGEGDEAFF.

This clonotype was counted between two and nine times. The chain recombines TRBV6-1 with TRBJ1-1; no definite D call. This CDR3 spans 14 amino acids. Germline lookup yields CDR1 MNHNS and CDR2 SASEGT. With 4 bases removed from V and 1 base from J, the gap between germline ends came to 10 bases. The CDR3 DNA reads as TGTGCCAGCAGTGTGGCAGGAACGAACACTGAAGCTTTCTTT. The encoded protein is CASSVAGTNTEAFF.